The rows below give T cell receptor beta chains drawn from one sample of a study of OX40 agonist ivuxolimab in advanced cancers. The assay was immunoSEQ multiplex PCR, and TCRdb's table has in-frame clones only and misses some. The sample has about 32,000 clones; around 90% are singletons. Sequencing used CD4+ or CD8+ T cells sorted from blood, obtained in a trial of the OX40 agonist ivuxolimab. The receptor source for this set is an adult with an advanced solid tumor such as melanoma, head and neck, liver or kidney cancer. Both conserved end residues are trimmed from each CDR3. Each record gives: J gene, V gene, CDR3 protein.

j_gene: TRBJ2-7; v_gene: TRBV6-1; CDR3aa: ASSATSGTYEQY
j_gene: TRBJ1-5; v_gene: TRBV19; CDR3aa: ASSIDSGGAWNQPQH
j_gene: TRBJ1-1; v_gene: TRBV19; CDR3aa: ASSIPEAF
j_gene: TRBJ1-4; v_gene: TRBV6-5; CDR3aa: ASSTGTGDEKLF
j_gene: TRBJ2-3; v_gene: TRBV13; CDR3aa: ASSLVPSGGTDTQY
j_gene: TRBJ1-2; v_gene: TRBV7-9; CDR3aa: ASSHPAGGDYGYT
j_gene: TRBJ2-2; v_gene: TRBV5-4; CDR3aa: ASSRPTSGRPGELF
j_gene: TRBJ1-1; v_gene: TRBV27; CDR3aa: ASSYTSGSEAF
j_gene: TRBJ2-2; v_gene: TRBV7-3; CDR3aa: ASSSDGLAGNTGELF
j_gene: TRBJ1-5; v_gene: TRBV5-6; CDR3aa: ASSFRDRGYSNQPQH
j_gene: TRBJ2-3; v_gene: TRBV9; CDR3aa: ASSVAGREADTQY
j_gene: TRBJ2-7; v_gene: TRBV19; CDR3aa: ASSMEGTEQY
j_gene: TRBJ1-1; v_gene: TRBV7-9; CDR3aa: ASSHEWTPNTEAF
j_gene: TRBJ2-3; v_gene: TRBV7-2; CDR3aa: ASSLLAGGTTDTQY
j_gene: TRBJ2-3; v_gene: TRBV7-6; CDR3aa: ASSPRPGSGGNADTQY